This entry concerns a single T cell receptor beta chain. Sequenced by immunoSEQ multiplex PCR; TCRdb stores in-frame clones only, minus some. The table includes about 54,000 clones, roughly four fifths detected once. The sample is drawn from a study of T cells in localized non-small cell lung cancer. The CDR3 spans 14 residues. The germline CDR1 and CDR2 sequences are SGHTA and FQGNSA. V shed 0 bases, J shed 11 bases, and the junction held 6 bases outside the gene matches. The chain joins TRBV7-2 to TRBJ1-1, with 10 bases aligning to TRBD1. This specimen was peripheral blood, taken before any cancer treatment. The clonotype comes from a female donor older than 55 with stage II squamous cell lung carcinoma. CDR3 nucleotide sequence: TGTGCCAGCAGCTTAGCTGGGACAGGGGATGGGGCTTTCTTT. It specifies CASSLAGTGDGAFF.